The 23 T cell receptor beta chains listed next were all sequenced from one sample in a study of human T cells and chemical hapten exposure. Specified time point: pre-sensitization, week 0. Treatment indicated: therapeutic diphenylcyclopropenone sensitization with weekly scalp DPC. MiXCR, applied by TCRdb to the RACE reads, yields one record per CDR3 protein. The table records tens of thousands of distinct CDR3 sequences, 14% of them present only once. This sample comprised whole blood, obtained in connection with sensitization to the hapten diphenylcyclopropenone (DPC). The receptors here all came from a woman aged 50 to 65 with alopecia areata. Some clones in this sample may be carry-over from other donors' samples.

The chain couples TRBV7-2 to TRBJ2-6; 7 positions agree with TRBD2. J lost 0 bases, V lost 1 base, and 3 bases had no gene match. Per germline, CDR1 SGHTA and CDR2 FQGNSA. The CDR3 covers 17 residues. CDR3 region: CASSLVSGGSGANVLTF. The DNA for the CDR3 is TGTGCCAGCAGCTTAGTCTCGGGAGGCTCTGGGGCCAACGTCCTGACTTTC.

This clonotype was picked up many times. This chain uses TRBV6-4 with TRBJ2-3, with 12 nucleotides matching TRBD2. Germline V gene lookup returns CDR1 MRHNA and CDR2 SNTAGT. The CDR3 has 15 amino acids. J lost 4 bases, V lost 4 bases, and 3 bases had no gene match. The CDR3 loop reads CASSGLAGGPDTQYF. Written as DNA, the CDR3 is TGTGCCAGCAGTGGCCTAGCGGGAGGGCCAGATACGCAGTATTTT.

This clonotype was seen more than once but under ten times. The chain couples TRBV7-2 to TRBJ2-7; TRBD2 aligns across 9 bases. The CDR3 loop spans 15 amino acids. Trimming took 5 bases from V and 2 from J; bases not matched to a gene: 7. The V gene's germline CDR1 is SGHTA and CDR2 FQGNSA. CDR3: CASSQKSSGTYEQYF. In nucleotides, the CDR3 is TGTGCCAGCAGCCAAAAGTCTAGCGGGACCTACGAGCAGTACTTC.

This clonotype has a count of ten or more. This chain uses TRBV12-3 or TRBV12-4 with TRBJ2-5; 7 bases match TRBD1. The CDR3 extends over 15 amino acids. J lost 3 bases, V lost 6 bases, and 10 bases had no gene match. Written as DNA, the CDR3 is TGTGCCAGCAGAAAACGACAGGGCCAAGAAGAGACCCAGTACTTC. It specifies CASRKRQGQEETQYF.

This clonotype turned up a few times. The genes are TRBV29-1 and TRBJ1-1; 7 bases are a match to TRBD1. The CDR3 consists of 13 residues. V gave up 3 bases and J gave up 9 bases; unmatched junction bases: 10. Germline-derived CDR1 and CDR2 are SQVTM and ANQGSEA. The CDR3 DNA follows: TGCAGCGTTGAGGGTGTAGGGGGACAGAAAGCTTTCTTT. This sequence encodes CSVEGVGGQKAFF.

This clonotype was counted many times. J is TRBJ2-3 and V is TRBV7-6; tentatively, D is TRBD1 (6 bases). This CDR3 region has 14 residues. Trimming shortened V by 2 bases and J by 6 bases, and 12 bases separated the two germline ends. Per germline, CDR1 SGHVS and CDR2 FNYEAQ. For the CDR3, the DNA is TGTGCCAGCAGCTTAAGTGGGGGCGCGGATACGCAGTATTTT. It is translated as CASSLSGGADTQYF. Using reference TRBV7-6 and TRBJ2-3 for the parts outside the CDR3, the full variable domain is GAGVSQSPRYKVTKRGQDVALRCDPISGHVSLYWYRQALGQGPEFLTYFNYEAQQDKSGLPNDRFSAERPEGSISTLTIQRTEQRDSAMYRCASSLSGGADTQYFGPGTRLTVL.

This clonotype was observed at least ten times. The chain uses TRBV5-1 and TRBJ1-2; D remains ambiguous. The CDR3 totals 13 residues. Germline V gene sequence: CDR1 SGHRS, CDR2 YFSETQ. Trimming took off 2 bases at V and 8 bases at J, with 13 bases between the two ends. The CDR3 DNA is TGCGCCAGCAGCTTAGAAGGGCAGTCCGGCTACACCTTC. Encoded protein: CASSLEGQSGYTF. The complete variable domain, with remaining parts taken from reference TRBV5-1 and TRBJ1-2, reads KAGVTQTPRYLIKTRGQQVTLSCSPISGHRSVSWYQQTPGQGLQFLFEYFSETQRNKGNFPGRFSGRQFSNSRSEMNVSTLELGDSALYLCASSLEGQSGYTFGSGTRLTVV.

Ten or more counts support this clonotype. The chain couples TRBV20-1 to TRBJ2-1; D is ambiguous. Germline V gene sequence: CDR1 DFQATT, CDR2 SNEGSKA (reference sequence). Trimming took 3 bases from V and 6 from J, leaving 9 bases between them. This CDR3 is 12 amino acids long. In DNA form, the CDR3 reads TGCAGTGCTAGTACCGAAGGCAATGAGCAGTTCTTC. It is translated as CSASTEGNEQFF.

This clonotype has a count of ten or more. This chain joins TRBV18 and TRBJ2-6; 7 nucleotides line up with TRBD1. The junction had 7 bases not matched to a gene; V was cut back by 5 bases and J by 0 bases. Per germline, CDR1 KGHSH and CDR2 LQKENI. The CDR3 is made up of 17 amino acids. The CDR3 nucleotides are TGTGCCAGCTCAGAGACAGGGCCAACCTCTGGGGCCAACGTCCTGACTTTC. Encoded protein: CASSETGPTSGANVLTF.

This clonotype was observed a single time. V usage is TRBV12-3 or TRBV12-4 and J usage is TRBJ1-1; D call uncertain. Deletions cut 7 bases from V and 1 base from J, with 10 bases between. This CDR3 is built from 13 residues. CDR3 sequence: CASTVYGNTEAFF. DNA of the CDR3: TGTGCCAGCACTGTTTACGGGAACACTGAAGCTTTCTTT.

The chain employs TRBV11-2 and TRBJ1-1; 8 bases fit TRBD1. The germline V gene encodes CDR1 SGHAT and CDR2 FQNNGV. The CDR3 covers 14 residues. V lost 3 bases to trimming and J lost 6 bases; unmatched junction nucleotides: 6. CDR3 in amino acids: CASSFTGGSAEAFF. In DNA form, the CDR3 reads TGTGCCAGCAGCTTCACAGGGGGTAGTGCTGAAGCTTTCTTT. Looking up the rest from reference TRBV11-2 and TRBJ1-1 gives the full variable domain: EAGVAQSPRYKIIEKRQSVAFWCNPISGHATLYWYQQILGQGPKLLIQFQNNGVVDDSQLPKDRFSAERLKGVDSTLKIQPAKLEDSAVYLCASSFTGGSAEAFFGQGTRLTVV.

There are a few counts of this clonotype. The chain joins TRBV7-2 to TRBJ2-2; no clear D. V shed 0 bases and J shed 4 bases, with 9 bases lying between them. CDR1 is SGHTA, CDR2 FQGNSA, per germline. The CDR3 runs to 15 residues. The CDR3: CASSLASLGTGELFF. Written as DNA, the CDR3 is TGTGCCAGCAGCTTAGCCTCACTGGGCACCGGGGAGCTGTTTTTT.

This chain uses TRBV7-2 with TRBJ1-2; D remains ambiguous. The germline V gene encodes CDR1 SGHTA and CDR2 FQGNSA. V was cut by 1 base and J by 2 bases, with 8 bases left in between. This CDR3 has 14 residues. The DNA for the CDR3 is TGTGCCAGCAGCTTAGAACAGAACAACTATGGCTACACCTTC. Translation gives CASSLEQNNYGYTF. The whole variable domain, remainder taken from reference TRBV7-2 and TRBJ1-2, is GAGVSQSPSNKVTEKGKDVELRCDPISGHTALYWYRQSLGQGLEFLIYFQGNSAPDKSGLPSDRFSAERTGGSVSTLTIQRTQQEDSAVYLCASSLEQNNYGYTFGSGTRLTVV.

The chain employs TRBV7-9 and TRBJ2-1; 8 positions match TRBD2. Germline V gene data show CDR1 as SEHNR and CDR2 as FQNEAQ (reference sequence). The CDR3 extends over 15 amino acids. V was clipped by 5 bases and J by 4 bases; unmatched bases: 7. The CDR3 reads CASSPASGLYNEQFF. The CDR3 DNA sequence: TGTGCCAGCAGCCCTGCTAGCGGGCTTTACAATGAGCAGTTCTTC.

The chain links TRBV18 to TRBJ1-1; maybe TRBD1 (6 bases). The CDR3 covers 13 residues. V lost 6 bases and J 10 bases, leaving 18 bases between the germline ends. From germline, CDR1 is KGHSH and CDR2 LQKENI. The CDR3 DNA reads as TGTGCCAGCTCCCCATCGGGGGCGTCGGGAGCTTTCTTT. Protein sequence: CASSPSGASGAFF.

This clonotype occurred a few times. The chain joins TRBV5-6 to TRBJ1-1; D not certain. Trimming left V 0 bases short and J 7 bases short, with 13 bases between. CDR1 and CDR2 from the germline V gene are SGHDT and YYEEEE. This CDR3 region has 14 residues. Here the CDR3 reads CASSLAQVVIEAFF. CDR3 nucleotide sequence: TGTGCCAGCAGCTTGGCCCAGGTGGTGATTGAAGCTTTCTTT.

This clonotype came up a few times. The V and J genes are TRBV6-6 and TRBJ2-7, with D perhaps assigned TRBD1 or TRBD2 (5 bases each). V gave up 4 bases and J gave up 3 bases, with 16 bases separating them. This CDR3 spans 15 amino acids. CDR1 is MNHNY, CDR2 SVGAGI, per germline (reference sequence). CDR3 bases: TGTGCCAGCAGTTCTTGGGACCGAGGAAACTACGAGCAGTACTTC. Protein: CASSSWDRGNYEQYF.

The table lists this clonotype with a few counts. The rearrangement joins TRBV27 to TRBJ2-6, with TRBD1 as a possible D gene (6 bases). The CDR3 has 15 amino acids. V was clipped by 7 bases and J by 4 bases, with 14 bases between them. Germline loops: CDR1 MNHEY, CDR2 SMNVEV (reference sequence). The CDR3 region has the DNA TGTGCCAGCAACTCTCCAGGGGCGGGGGCCAACGTCCTGACTTTC. It encodes CASNSPGAGANVLTF.

V and J are TRBV7-6 and TRBJ2-2; 11 nucleotides line up with TRBD1. CDR1 and CDR2 from the germline V gene are SGHVS and FNYEAQ. Trimming cost V 5 bases and J 5 bases; bases outside gene matches: 7. The CDR3 spans 16 residues. CDR3 nucleotide sequence: TGTGCCAGCAGCCCCGGACAGGGGGCCTGGACCGGGGAGCTGTTTTTT. Encoded protein: CASSPGQGAWTGELFF.

The CDR3 bases are TGCGCCAGCAGCCATGGTAGCGGCCCCTACAATGAGCAGTTCTTC. Translated, it gives CASSHGSGPYNEQFF. The chain couples TRBV4-1 to TRBJ2-1, with D perhaps TRBD2 (6 bases). V lost 3 bases to trimming and J lost 2 bases, with 11 bases between them. Germline lookup yields CDR1 MGHRA and CDR2 YSYEKL. The CDR3 covers 15 residues.

The gene calls are TRBV7-2 and TRBJ1-5; D not resolved. This CDR3 has 13 amino acids. Trimming stripped 2 bases from V and 3 bases from J, with 5 bases between. Looked up from germline, CDR1 is SGHTA and CDR2 is FQGNSA. The CDR3 is CASSLSPNQPQHF. CDR3 coding DNA: TGTGCCAGCAGCTTAAGTCCCAATCAGCCCCAGCATTTT.

This clonotype appeared a few times. The chain recombines TRBV12-3 or TRBV12-4 with TRBJ2-3; D gene unclear. The ends were cut back, 6 bases at V and 4 bases at J, with 17 bases in the middle. The CDR3 has 15 amino acids. CDR3 region: CASRRTLRSPDTQYF. The CDR3 region has the DNA TGTGCCAGCAGACGGACCCTCCGCTCGCCAGATACGCAGTATTTT.

V usage is TRBV5-5 and J usage is TRBJ2-7; 7 nucleotides line up with TRBD1. The V gene's germline CDR1 is SGHKS and CDR2 YYEKEE (reference sequence). Unmatched junction bases numbered 1, after V lost 1 base and J lost 0 bases. The CDR3 has 14 residues. The chain's CDR3 is CASSLRDSSYEQYF. In nucleotides, the CDR3 is TGTGCCAGCAGCTTGAGGGACAGCTCCTACGAGCAGTACTTC.